The present TCR beta chain was sequenced within a study of regulatory T cells in long-lasting Graves disease. Findings and limits, study-wide: Patients with persistent disease showed a bias toward TRBV28, TRBJ1-2 and TRBJ2-5.

The V and J ends lost 3 bases and 0 bases respectively, with 17 bases between them. CDR1 is KGHSH and CDR2 is LQKENI in the germline V gene. The CDR3 spans 18 residues. Described time point: persistent/refractory GD, antithyroid drugs over 5 years with positive TRAb. Scientists built the TCR library using RNA that was extracted from PBMCs. Graves' disease diagnoses followed American Thyroid Association guidelines. With respect to this clonotype: The antigen is unknown.

CDR3 regions were amplified by Arm-PCR using iRepertoire HTBI primers to build TCR beta libraries. Per the original methods: Spanning all samples, the identified segments comprised around 62 TRBV and fewer than 15 TRBJ. TCRdb reprocessed the multiplex PCR reads via MiXCR and lists one record per CDR3 protein. The V and J calls come from TCRdb's annotation, not from the publication. The data contain a few hundred thousand distinct CDR3 sequences, 20% to 25% of them seen just once; the ten biggest clones take up about 13%. The sequence was collected from a female donor with Graves disease. This material consisted of peripheral blood mononuclear cells (PBMCs), taken when the disease was refractory, from a patient treated with antithyroid drugs. The chain carries TRBV18 and TRBJ2-2; D not certain. The CDR3 nucleotides read TGTGCCAGCTCACCCTCGCGAGAGCGCCGATCGAACACCGGGGAGCTGTTTTTT. Amino acids: CASSPSRERRSNTGELFF.